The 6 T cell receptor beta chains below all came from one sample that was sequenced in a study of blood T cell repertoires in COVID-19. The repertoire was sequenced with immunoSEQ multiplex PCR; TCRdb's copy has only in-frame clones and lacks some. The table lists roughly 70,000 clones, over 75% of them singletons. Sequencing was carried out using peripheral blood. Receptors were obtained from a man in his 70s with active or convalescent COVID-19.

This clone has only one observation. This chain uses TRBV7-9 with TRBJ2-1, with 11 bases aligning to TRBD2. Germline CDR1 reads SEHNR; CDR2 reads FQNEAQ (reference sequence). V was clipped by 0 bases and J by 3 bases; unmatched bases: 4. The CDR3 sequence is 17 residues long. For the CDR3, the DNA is TGTGCCAGCAGCTTAGCGGCTAGCGGGGGGTTCTACAATGAGCAGTTCTTC. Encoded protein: CASSLAASGGFYNEQFF.

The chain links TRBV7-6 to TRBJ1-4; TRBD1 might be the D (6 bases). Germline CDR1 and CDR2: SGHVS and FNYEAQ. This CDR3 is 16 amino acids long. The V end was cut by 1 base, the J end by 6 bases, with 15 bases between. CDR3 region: CASSLVGGAHHEKLFF. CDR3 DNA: TGTGCCAGCAGCTTAGTTGGGGGGGCGCATCATGAAAAACTGTTTTTT.

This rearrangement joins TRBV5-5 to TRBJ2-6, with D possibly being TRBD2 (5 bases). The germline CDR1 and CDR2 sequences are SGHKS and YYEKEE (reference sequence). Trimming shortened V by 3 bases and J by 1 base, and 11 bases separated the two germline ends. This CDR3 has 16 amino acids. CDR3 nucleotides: TGTGCCAGCAGCTACGTCGGGGAATCTGGGGCCAACGTCCTGACTTTC. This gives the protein CASSYVGESGANVLTF.

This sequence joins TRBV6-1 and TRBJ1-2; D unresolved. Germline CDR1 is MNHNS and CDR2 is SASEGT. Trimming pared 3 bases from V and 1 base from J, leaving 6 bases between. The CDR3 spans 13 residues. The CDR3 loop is CASSEGINYGYTF. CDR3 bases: TGTGCCAGCAGTGAGGGCATTAACTATGGCTACACCTTC.

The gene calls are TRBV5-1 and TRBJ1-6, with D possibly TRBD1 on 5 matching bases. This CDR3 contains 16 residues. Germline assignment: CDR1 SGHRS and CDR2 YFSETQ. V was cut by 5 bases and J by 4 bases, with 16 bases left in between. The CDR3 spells CASRPGQGFYNSPLHF. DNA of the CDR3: TGCGCCAGCAGACCTGGGCAGGGATTTTATAATTCACCCCTCCACTTT.

In DNA, the CDR3 is TGTGCCAGCAGTTACCCCCGGGGGACCCGGAACACTGAAGCTTTCTTT. Encoded protein: CASSYPRGTRNTEAFF. The genes are TRBV28 and TRBJ1-1, with D maybe TRBD1 (5 bases). Trimming took 4 bases from V and 1 from J, leaving 16 bases between them. Germline CDR1 and CDR2: MDHEN and SYDVKM. The CDR3 runs 16 residues.